The clone carrying this TCR beta chain was counted many times. These data are taken from a study of blood T cells in healthy people across ages. Study-wide background: Researchers report that template switching captured about one barcoded beta molecule per two T cells.

A minimum of 6 micrograms of total RNA was extracted per sample. The V gene lost 3 bases and the J gene lost 4 bases, with 6 bases spanning the gap. The length of the CDR3 is 11 residues. In germline, CDR1 is DFQATT, CDR2 SNEGSKA (reference sequence). Next came a second PCR, run for about 7 to 12 cycles, which used a sample-barcoded 5' primer along with a J-beta primer mix. TCRdb re-derived calls from the 5' RACE reads in MiXCR, one entry per CDR3 protein. The table records about 970,000 distinct CDR3 sequences, roughly 50% of them present only once. What was sequenced was blood. The chain carries TRBV20-1 and TRBJ2-5; no reliable D call. The receptor comes from a woman in her fifties or sixties in good health. The DNA for the CDR3 is TGCAGTGCTAGCTTGGTAGAGACCCAGTACTTC. As protein: CSASLVETQYF.